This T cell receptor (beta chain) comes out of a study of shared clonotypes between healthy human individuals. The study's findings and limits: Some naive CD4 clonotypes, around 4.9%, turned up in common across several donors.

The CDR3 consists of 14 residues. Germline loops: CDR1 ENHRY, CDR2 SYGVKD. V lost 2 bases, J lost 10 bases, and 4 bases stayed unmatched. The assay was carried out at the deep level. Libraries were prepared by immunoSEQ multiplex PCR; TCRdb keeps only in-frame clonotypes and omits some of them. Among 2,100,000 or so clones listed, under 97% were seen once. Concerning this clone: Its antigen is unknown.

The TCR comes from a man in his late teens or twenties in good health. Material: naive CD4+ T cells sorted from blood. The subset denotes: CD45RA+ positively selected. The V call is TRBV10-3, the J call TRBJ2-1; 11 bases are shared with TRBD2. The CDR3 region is CAISEPSGGREQFF. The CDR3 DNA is TGTGCCATCAGTGAGCCTAGCGGGGGGAGGGAGCAGTTCTTC.